Listed below are T cell receptor beta chains from one sample, sequenced in a study of molecular identifiers for immune sequencing clone quantification. One entry per CDR3 protein, called by TCRdb with MiXCR from the PCR reads. The repertoire has hundreds of thousands of distinct CDR3 sequences, about 25% of them found once; the top ten carry 0.78%. The sequencing input was naive CD8+ T cells from blood, with Jurkat cell RNA spiked in. The receptors were gathered from a human donor in good health. Some libraries in this study had Jurkat cell RNA spiked in. Both conserved end residues are part of each CDR3. The order of the fields is V gene, D gene, clone size, J gene, CDR3 protein, CDR3 DNA. A D gene is named only where the DNA matches it firmly. Some rows have no size entry. The others give once, few or many, or a class for an expanded clone.

v_call: TRBV7-9; d_call: -; clone_size: once; j_call: TRBJ2-5; cdr3_aa: CASSLGIGQEPQYF; cdr3_nt: TGTGCCAGCAGCCTGGGGATCGGCCAAGAGCCCCAGTACTTC
v_call: TRBV6-1; d_call: -; clone_size: -; j_call: TRBJ2-1; cdr3_aa: CASIESDSRSYNEQFF; cdr3_nt: TGTGCCAGCATCGAGTCCGACAGCAGGTCCTACAATGAGCAGTTCTTC
v_call: TRBV24-1; d_call: TRBD1; clone_size: -; j_call: TRBJ1-1; cdr3_aa: CATRTGAEAFF; cdr3_nt: TGTGCCACCAGAACAGGGGCTGAAGCTTTCTTT
v_call: TRBV6-5; d_call: -; clone_size: few; j_call: TRBJ2-7; cdr3_aa: CASSYSGTLNYEQYF; cdr3_nt: TGTGCCAGCAGTTACTCGGGGACACTGAACTACGAGCAGTACTTC
v_call: TRBV5-4; d_call: TRBD1; clone_size: -; j_call: TRBJ2-2; cdr3_aa: CASRWDREDTGELFF; cdr3_nt: TGTGCCAGCAGGTGGGACAGGGAGGACACCGGGGAGCTGTTTTTT
v_call: TRBV29-1; d_call: -; clone_size: few; j_call: TRBJ2-7; cdr3_aa: CSVRTAYEQYF; cdr3_nt: TGCAGCGTTAGGACAGCCTACGAGCAGTACTTC
v_call: TRBV15; d_call: -; clone_size: -; j_call: TRBJ1-4; cdr3_aa: CATSRNTVGGTNEKLFF; cdr3_nt: TGTGCCACCAGTAGAAACACAGTAGGGGGAACTAATGAAAAACTGTTTTTT
v_call: TRBV7-9; d_call: TRBD2; clone_size: few; j_call: TRBJ2-5; cdr3_aa: CASSLERGAVLETQYF; cdr3_nt: TGTGCCAGCAGCTTAGAGCGGGGGGCCGTTTTAGAGACCCAGTACTTC
v_call: TRBV27; d_call: TRBD1; clone_size: -; j_call: TRBJ2-2; cdr3_aa: CASSLGQGASNTGELFF; cdr3_nt: TGTGCCAGCAGCCTCGGACAGGGGGCATCGAACACCGGGGAGCTGTTTTTT
v_call: TRBV16; d_call: -; clone_size: -; j_call: TRBJ1-4; cdr3_aa: CASSQFGEKLFF; cdr3_nt: TGTGCCAGCAGCCAATTCGGTGAAAAACTGTTTTTT
v_call: TRBV25-1; d_call: -; clone_size: -; j_call: TRBJ2-7; cdr3_aa: CASSTKYAQYF; cdr3_nt: TGTGCCAGCAGTACGAAATACGCGCAGTACTTC
v_call: TRBV19; d_call: -; clone_size: -; j_call: TRBJ2-5; cdr3_aa: CASSIDLDQETQYF; cdr3_nt: TGTGCCAGTAGTATAGATCTAGACCAAGAGACCCAGTACTTC
v_call: TRBV5-6; d_call: -; clone_size: few; j_call: TRBJ2-5; cdr3_aa: CASSSDSLYQETQYF; cdr3_nt: TGTGCCAGCAGCTCGGACTCCCTGTACCAAGAGACCCAGTACTTC
v_call: TRBV28; d_call: TRBD1; clone_size: -; j_call: TRBJ1-5; cdr3_aa: CASSFQGGGNQPQHF; cdr3_nt: TGTGCCAGCAGCTTCCAGGGGGGGGGCAATCAGCCCCAGCATTTT
v_call: TRBV4-3; d_call: -; clone_size: -; j_call: TRBJ2-6; cdr3_aa: CASSQLGVPGANVLTF; cdr3_nt: TGCGCCAGCAGCCAACTCGGGGTGCCTGGGGCCAACGTCCTGACTTTC
v_call: TRBV7-9; d_call: -; clone_size: -; j_call: TRBJ2-7; cdr3_aa: CASSLKRDEQYF; cdr3_nt: TGTGCCAGCAGCCTAAAGCGTGACGAGCAGTACTTC
v_call: TRBV7-9; d_call: -; clone_size: -; j_call: TRBJ2-5; cdr3_aa: CASSLNSGEGETQYF; cdr3_nt: TGTGCCAGCAGTCTTAACTCAGGCGAGGGGGAGACCCAGTACTTC
v_call: TRBV10-3; d_call: TRBD1; clone_size: few; j_call: TRBJ2-7; cdr3_aa: CAISDWTGAYEQYF; cdr3_nt: TGTGCCATCAGTGACTGGACAGGGGCCTACGAGCAGTACTTC